This T cell receptor (beta chain) was captured in a study of T cell responses to AZD1222 COVID-19 vaccine. Study outcomes and limitations: The donor cohort was predominantly white British with a female majority, and clonal diversity may have been underestimated. In all cases, repertoires were sampled only after the peak T cell response. In the spike-specific TCR repertoire, nearly half reportedly target unmutated variant regions. The number of AZD1222 recipients seropositive at baseline was only 6 or 7.

V lost 3 bases and J 0 bases, leaving 3 bases between the germline ends. CDR1 is SGHVS and CDR2 is FNYEAQ in the germline V gene. The CDR3 contains 13 residues. The protocol was immunoSEQ multiplex PCR, while the TCRdb copy is restricted to in-frame clones and leaves out a portion. The data show about 86,000 clones, with around 73% seen just once and more than 20% held by the top ten. As for this clone: Its antigen remains unknown.

J is TRBJ1-5 and V is TRBV7-6, with D hard to call. The material sequenced was peripheral blood, taken on day 0 of AZD1222 vaccination. The clonotype comes from an adult in good health. This CDR3 is CASSFSSNQPQHF. CDR3 nucleotides: TGTGCCAGCAGCTTCAGTAGCAATCAGCCCCAGCATTTT.